A selection of T cell receptor beta chains follows, all from one sample in a study of human T cells and chemical hapten exposure. TCRdb used MiXCR to reprocess the 5' RACE reads, holding one entry per CDR3 protein. The sample has 110,000 or so distinct CDR3 sequences; 19% are singletons. Receptor source: a human donor in good health. The CDR3 runs from the conserved cysteine through the conserved F or W. Each record gives: V gene, D gene, clone size, J gene, CDR3 protein, CDR3 DNA. D genes are given only for firm matches. Size is stated for part of the rows, as once, few or many counts, or as a class when the clone is expanded.

V gene: TRBV3-1; D gene: TRBD2; clone size: NA; J gene: TRBJ2-1; CDR3 protein: CASSQDKLAGSYNEQFF; CDR3 DNA: TGTGCCAGCAGCCAAGATAAGCTAGCGGGGTCCTACAATGAGCAGTTCTTC
V gene: TRBV23-1; D gene: NA; clone size: few; J gene: TRBJ2-4; CDR3 protein: CASQGGGRAVIQYF; CDR3 DNA: TGCGCCAGTCAAGGGGGGGGGCGAGCCGTCATTCAGTACTTC
V gene: TRBV18; D gene: NA; clone size: few; J gene: TRBJ2-3; CDR3 protein: CASSPEPTSTDTQYF; CDR3 DNA: TGTGCCAGCTCACCAGAGCCTACTAGCACAGATACGCAGTATTTT
V gene: TRBV28; D gene: NA; clone size: NA; J gene: TRBJ1-1; CDR3 protein: CASSRQMPEAFF; CDR3 DNA: TGTGCCAGCAGTCGACAGATGCCCGAAGCTTTCTTT
V gene: TRBV7-2; D gene: TRBD2; clone size: NA; J gene: TRBJ2-5; CDR3 protein: CASSPAGRGETQYF; CDR3 DNA: TGTGCCAGCAGCCCGGCTGGGAGGGGCGAGACCCAGTACTTC
V gene: TRBV3-1; D gene: NA; clone size: NA; J gene: TRBJ2-3; CDR3 protein: CASSPYQGRRDTQYF; CDR3 DNA: TGTGCCAGCAGCCCCTATCAGGGCCGACGAGATACGCAGTATTTT
V gene: TRBV20-1; D gene: TRBD2; clone size: NA; J gene: TRBJ2-7; CDR3 protein: CSANKFTSDTMYTVEGEQYF; CDR3 DNA: TGCAGTGCTAACAAATTTACTAGCGACACTATGTATACCGTAGAGGGCGAGCAGTACTTC
V gene: TRBV28; D gene: NA; clone size: few; J gene: TRBJ2-1; CDR3 protein: CAGSYRDSRGNEQFF; CDR3 DNA: TGTGCCGGGTCCTACCGGGACTCCCGGGGGAATGAGCAGTTCTTC
V gene: TRBV9; D gene: TRBD1; clone size: NA; J gene: TRBJ2-1; CDR3 protein: CASSVDSGTAVYNEQFF; CDR3 DNA: TGTGCCAGCAGCGTAGATTCCGGGACAGCAGTATACAATGAGCAGTTCTTC
V gene: TRBV29-1; D gene: TRBD1; clone size: many; J gene: TRBJ1-2; CDR3 protein: CSVGTDLNYGYTF; CDR3 DNA: TGCAGCGTGGGGACAGATCTCAACTATGGCTACACCTTC
V gene: TRBV6-2/TRBV6-3; D gene: TRBD2; clone size: NA; J gene: TRBJ2-3; CDR3 protein: CASSFTSGTQYF; CDR3 DNA: TGTGCCAGCAGTTTCACTAGCGGTACGCAGTATTTT
V gene: TRBV18; D gene: TRBD1; clone size: NA; J gene: TRBJ1-4; CDR3 protein: CASSPKDRRRDEKLFF; CDR3 DNA: TGTGCCAGCTCACCAAAGGACAGGCGCAGGGATGAAAAACTGTTTTTT
V gene: TRBV4-2; D gene: NA; clone size: many; J gene: TRBJ2-7; CDR3 protein: CASSGAGTSYEQYF; CDR3 DNA: TGTGCCAGCAGCGGCGCGGGTACCTCCTACGAGCAGTACTTC
V gene: TRBV30; D gene: NA; clone size: NA; J gene: TRBJ1-5; CDR3 protein: CAWSVHGYQPQHF; CDR3 DNA: TGTGCCTGGAGTGTACACGGTTACCAGCCCCAGCATTTT
V gene: TRBV25-1; D gene: NA; clone size: NA; J gene: TRBJ2-7; CDR3 protein: CASSASSYEQYF; CDR3 DNA: TGTGCCAGCAGTGCCAGCTCCTACGAGCAGTACTTC
V gene: TRBV5-4; D gene: NA; clone size: NA; J gene: TRBJ2-3; CDR3 protein: CASSLERTDTQYF; CDR3 DNA: TGTGCCAGCAGCTTGGAACGCACAGATACGCAGTATTTT
V gene: TRBV5-4; D gene: TRBD1; clone size: few; J gene: TRBJ1-5; CDR3 protein: CASSPDRGVNQPQHF; CDR3 DNA: TGTGCCAGCAGCCCGGACAGGGGAGTTAATCAGCCCCAGCATTTT
V gene: TRBV20-1; D gene: TRBD1; clone size: NA; J gene: TRBJ1-2; CDR3 protein: CSAANTGGSGYTF; CDR3 DNA: TGCAGTGCTGCAAACACAGGGGGGAGTGGCTACACCTTC
V gene: TRBV20-1; D gene: TRBD1; clone size: once; J gene: TRBJ2-7; CDR3 protein: CSAGRDSVYEQYF; CDR3 DNA: TGCAGTGCAGGAAGGGACAGCGTCTACGAGCAGTACTTC
V gene: TRBV29-1; D gene: NA; clone size: NA; J gene: TRBJ1-1; CDR3 protein: CSVDKANTEAFF; CDR3 DNA: TGCAGCGTTGATAAAGCGAACACTGAAGCTTTCTTT
V gene: TRBV4-2; D gene: TRBD2; clone size: NA; J gene: TRBJ2-3; CDR3 protein: CASSPRLWTSARSTDTQYF; CDR3 DNA: TGTGCCAGCAGCCCGAGACTGTGGACTAGCGCACGGAGCACAGATACGCAGTATTTT
V gene: TRBV5-1; D gene: NA; clone size: many; J gene: TRBJ2-6; CDR3 protein: CASSLVAGSGANVLTF; CDR3 DNA: TGCGCCAGCAGCTTGGTCGCCGGCTCTGGGGCCAACGTCCTGACTTTC
V gene: TRBV4-1; D gene: NA; clone size: few; J gene: TRBJ1-3; CDR3 protein: CASSPWTGNTIYF; CDR3 DNA: TGCGCCAGCAGCCCATGGACTGGAAACACCATATATTTT
V gene: TRBV7-6; D gene: NA; clone size: NA; J gene: TRBJ1-1; CDR3 protein: CASSLSRGAGDTEAFF; CDR3 DNA: TGTGCCAGCAGCTTAAGTAGAGGGGCCGGGGACACTGAAGCTTTCTTT
V gene: TRBV18; D gene: NA; clone size: NA; J gene: TRBJ2-3; CDR3 protein: CASSRTRGGSDTQYF; CDR3 DNA: TGTGCCAGCTCCCGGACTCGCGGGGGCAGTGATACGCAGTATTTT
V gene: TRBV29-1; D gene: NA; clone size: NA; J gene: TRBJ2-1; CDR3 protein: CSVEGLRPRNEQFF; CDR3 DNA: TGCAGCGTTGAGGGCCTCCGGCCCCGCAATGAGCAGTTCTTC
V gene: TRBV4-1; D gene: NA; clone size: NA; J gene: TRBJ1-3; CDR3 protein: CASSQEGHGSGNTIYF; CDR3 DNA: TGCGCCAGCAGCCAGGAGGGACACGGCTCTGGAAACACCATATATTTT
V gene: TRBV2; D gene: NA; clone size: few; J gene: TRBJ1-5; CDR3 protein: CASSQYLTGYNQPQHF; CDR3 DNA: TGTGCCAGCAGTCAGTACTTAACTGGGTACAATCAGCCCCAGCATTTT
V gene: TRBV5-1; D gene: TRBD1; clone size: NA; J gene: TRBJ2-5; CDR3 protein: CASSSHGQGRETQYF; CDR3 DNA: TGCGCCAGCAGCTCGCATGGACAGGGTAGGGAGACCCAGTACTTC
V gene: TRBV29-1; D gene: NA; clone size: NA; J gene: TRBJ2-7; CDR3 protein: CSVELSSYEQYF; CDR3 DNA: TGCAGCGTTGAACTCAGCTCCTACGAGCAGTACTTC
V gene: TRBV6-5; D gene: TRBD1; clone size: few; J gene: TRBJ2-7; CDR3 protein: CASSLPGQQINEQYF; CDR3 DNA: TGTGCCAGCAGCCTCCCGGGACAGCAAATTAACGAGCAGTACTTC
V gene: TRBV20-1; D gene: NA; clone size: NA; J gene: TRBJ2-3; CDR3 protein: CSAPGSISQGTQYF; CDR3 DNA: TGCAGTGCCCCAGGGTCTATTTCACAGGGCACGCAGTATTTT
V gene: TRBV25-1; D gene: TRBD1; clone size: NA; J gene: TRBJ2-7; CDR3 protein: CASKGQGGYEQYF; CDR3 DNA: TGTGCCAGCAAGGGACAGGGCGGTTACGAGCAGTACTTC
V gene: TRBV29-1; D gene: NA; clone size: few; J gene: TRBJ1-2; CDR3 protein: CSVVPDSYYGYTF; CDR3 DNA: TGCAGCGTTGTCCCGGACAGTTACTATGGCTACACCTTC
V gene: TRBV28; D gene: TRBD1; clone size: NA; J gene: TRBJ2-7; CDR3 protein: CAGGQPYEQYF; CDR3 DNA: TGTGCCGGGGGACAGCCCTACGAGCAGTACTTC
V gene: TRBV6-4; D gene: TRBD2; clone size: few; J gene: TRBJ2-1; CDR3 protein: CASSATSGSYNEQFF; CDR3 DNA: TGTGCCAGCAGTGCGACTAGCGGGTCGTACAATGAGCAGTTCTTC
V gene: TRBV5-1; D gene: NA; clone size: few; J gene: TRBJ1-4; CDR3 protein: CASSSNTGGEKLFF; CDR3 DNA: TGCGCCAGCAGCTCGAACACCGGCGGCGAAAAACTGTTTTTT
V gene: TRBV28; D gene: NA; clone size: NA; J gene: TRBJ1-1; CDR3 protein: CASSLLGANEAFF; CDR3 DNA: TGTGCCAGCAGTTTACTGGGGGCTAATGAAGCTTTCTTT
V gene: TRBV27; D gene: NA; clone size: few; J gene: TRBJ2-7; CDR3 protein: CASGPLGGYEQYF; CDR3 DNA: TGTGCCAGCGGCCCCCTTGGCGGCTACGAGCAGTACTTC
V gene: TRBV20-1; D gene: NA; clone size: few; J gene: TRBJ2-1; CDR3 protein: CSARDREHSYNEQFF; CDR3 DNA: TGCAGTGCTAGAGATCGGGAACATTCCTACAATGAGCAGTTCTTC
V gene: TRBV29-1; D gene: TRBD1; clone size: NA; J gene: TRBJ1-2; CDR3 protein: CSVEEGAFYGYTF; CDR3 DNA: TGCAGCGTTGAGGAGGGGGCGTTTTATGGCTACACCTTC
V gene: TRBV27; D gene: TRBD1; clone size: few; J gene: TRBJ2-1; CDR3 protein: CASSRQGSTYNEQFF; CDR3 DNA: TGTGCCAGCAGTAGACAGGGATCGACCTACAATGAGCAGTTCTTC
V gene: TRBV5-1; D gene: NA; clone size: few; J gene: TRBJ2-3; CDR3 protein: CASSVIPADTQYF; CDR3 DNA: TGCGCCAGCAGCGTGATCCCGGCGGATACGCAGTATTTT
V gene: TRBV6-1; D gene: TRBD2; clone size: NA; J gene: TRBJ2-1; CDR3 protein: CASSETTSGRPDEQFF; CDR3 DNA: TGTGCCAGCAGTGAAACTACTAGCGGGAGGCCCGATGAGCAGTTCTTC
V gene: TRBV3-1; D gene: NA; clone size: NA; J gene: TRBJ2-5; CDR3 protein: CASSLLTETQYF; CDR3 DNA: TGTGCCAGCAGCCTACTTACGGAGACCCAGTACTTC
V gene: TRBV7-9; D gene: TRBD2; clone size: NA; J gene: TRBJ2-3; CDR3 protein: CASSPNPGTSGREIDTQYF; CDR3 DNA: TGTGCCAGCAGCCCAAATCCCGGGACTAGCGGGAGAGAAATAGATACGCAGTATTTT
V gene: TRBV3-1; D gene: TRBD1; clone size: NA; J gene: TRBJ1-2; CDR3 protein: CASSQVVGQGTNYGYTF; CDR3 DNA: TGTGCCAGCAGCCAAGTTGTGGGACAGGGGACTAACTATGGCTACACCTTC
V gene: TRBV5-1; D gene: NA; clone size: few; J gene: TRBJ1-4; CDR3 protein: CASTPTATNEKLFF; CDR3 DNA: TGCGCCAGCACCCCGACTGCAACTAATGAAAAACTGTTTTTT
V gene: TRBV5-1; D gene: NA; clone size: NA; J gene: TRBJ2-3; CDR3 protein: CASSLQAALNIDTQYF; CDR3 DNA: TGCGCCAGCAGCTTGCAGGCAGCCTTGAACATAGATACGCAGTATTTT
V gene: TRBV20-1; D gene: TRBD2; clone size: NA; J gene: TRBJ2-7; CDR3 protein: CSASRTSGPSYEQYF; CDR3 DNA: TGCAGTGCTAGTCGGACTAGCGGGCCCTCCTACGAGCAGTACTTC